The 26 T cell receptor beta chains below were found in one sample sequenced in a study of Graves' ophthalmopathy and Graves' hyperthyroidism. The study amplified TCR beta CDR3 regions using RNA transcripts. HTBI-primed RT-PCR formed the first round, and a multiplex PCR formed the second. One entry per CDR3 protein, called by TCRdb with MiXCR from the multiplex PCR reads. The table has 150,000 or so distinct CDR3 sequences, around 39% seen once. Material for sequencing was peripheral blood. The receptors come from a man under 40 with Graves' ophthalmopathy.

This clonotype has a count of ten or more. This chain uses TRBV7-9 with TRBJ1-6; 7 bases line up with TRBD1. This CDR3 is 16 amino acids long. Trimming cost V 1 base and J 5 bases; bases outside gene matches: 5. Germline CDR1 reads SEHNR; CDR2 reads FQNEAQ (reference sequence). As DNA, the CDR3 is TGTGCCAGCAGCTTAGGCTCCGGGACAGATAATTCACCCCTCCACTTT. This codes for CASSLGSGTDNSPLHF.

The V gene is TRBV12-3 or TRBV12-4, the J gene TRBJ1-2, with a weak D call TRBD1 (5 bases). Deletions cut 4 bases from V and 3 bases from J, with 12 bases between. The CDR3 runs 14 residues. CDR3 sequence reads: CASSYLGAHYGYTF. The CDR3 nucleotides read TGTGCCAGCAGTTACCTCGGGGCTCACTATGGCTACACCTTC.

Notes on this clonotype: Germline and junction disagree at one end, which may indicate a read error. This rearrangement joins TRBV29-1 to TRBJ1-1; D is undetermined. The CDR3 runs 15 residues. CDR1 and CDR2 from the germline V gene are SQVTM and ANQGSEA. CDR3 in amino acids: CSVEDLAATNTEAFF. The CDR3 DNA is TGCAGCGTTGAAGATCTGGCAGCAACTAACACTGAAGCCTTCTTT.

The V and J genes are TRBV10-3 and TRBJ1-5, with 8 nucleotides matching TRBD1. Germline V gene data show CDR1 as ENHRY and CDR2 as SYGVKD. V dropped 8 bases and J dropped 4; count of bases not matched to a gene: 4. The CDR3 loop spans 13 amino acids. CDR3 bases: TGTGCCATCTCCCGGGACAGGAATCAGCCCCAGCATTTT. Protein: CAISRDRNQPQHF.

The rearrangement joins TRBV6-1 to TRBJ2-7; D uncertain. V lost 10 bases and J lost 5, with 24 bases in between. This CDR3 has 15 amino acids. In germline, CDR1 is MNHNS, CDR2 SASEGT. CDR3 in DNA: TGTGCCACGCAACTTGGGTCTTCGGCCGTCCACGAGCAGTACTTC. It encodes CATQLGSSAVHEQYF.

CDR3 in DNA: TGTGCCAGCAGCCCACGGACTAGAGACTACGAGCAGTACTTC. It yields the protein CASSPRTRDYEQYF. The chain has TRBV7-2 and TRBJ2-7, with TRBD2 matching 7 bases. J gave up 3 bases and V 5 bases, and 7 bases lay outside the gene matches. The germline V gene encodes CDR1 SGHTA and CDR2 FQGNSA. This CDR3 comprises 14 residues.

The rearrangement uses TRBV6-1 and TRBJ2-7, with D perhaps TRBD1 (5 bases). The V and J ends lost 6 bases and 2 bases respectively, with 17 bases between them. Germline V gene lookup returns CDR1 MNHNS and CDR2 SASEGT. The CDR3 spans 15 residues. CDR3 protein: CASSSQQGAPYEQYF. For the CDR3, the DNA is TGTGCCAGCAGCTCCCAGCAGGGCGCTCCCTACGAGCAGTACTTC.

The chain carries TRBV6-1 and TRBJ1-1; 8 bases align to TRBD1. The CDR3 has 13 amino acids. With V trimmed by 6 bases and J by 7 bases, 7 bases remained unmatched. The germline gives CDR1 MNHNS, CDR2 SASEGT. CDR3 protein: CASRAGGRGEAFF. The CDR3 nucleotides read TGTGCCAGCAGGGCAGGGGGCAGGGGTGAAGCTTTCTTT.

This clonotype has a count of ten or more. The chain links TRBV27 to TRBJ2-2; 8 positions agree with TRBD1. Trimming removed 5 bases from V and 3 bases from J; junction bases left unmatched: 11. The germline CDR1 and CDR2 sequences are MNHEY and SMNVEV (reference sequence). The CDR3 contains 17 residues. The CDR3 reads CASSPQGAVADTGELFF. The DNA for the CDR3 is TGTGCCAGCAGTCCGCAGGGGGCGGTAGCGGACACCGGGGAGCTGTTTTTT.

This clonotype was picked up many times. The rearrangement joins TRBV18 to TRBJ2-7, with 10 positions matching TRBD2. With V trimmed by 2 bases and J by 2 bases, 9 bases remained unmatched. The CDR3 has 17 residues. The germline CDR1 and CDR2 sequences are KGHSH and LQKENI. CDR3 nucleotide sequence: TGTGCCAGCTCACCAAGGACTAGCGGAACAACTCCCTACGAGCAGTACTTC. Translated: CASSPRTSGTTPYEQYF.

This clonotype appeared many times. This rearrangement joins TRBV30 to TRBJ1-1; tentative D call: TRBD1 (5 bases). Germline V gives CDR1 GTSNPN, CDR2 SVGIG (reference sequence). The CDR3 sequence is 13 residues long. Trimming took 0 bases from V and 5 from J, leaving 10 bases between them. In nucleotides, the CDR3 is TGTGCCTGGAGTGTACAAAGGGGTACTGAAGCTTTCTTT. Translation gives CAWSVQRGTEAFF. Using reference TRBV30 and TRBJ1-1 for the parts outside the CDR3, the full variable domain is SQTIHQWPATLVQPVGSPLSLECTVEGTSNPNLYWYRQAAGRGLQLLFYSVGIGQISSEVPQNLSASRPQDRQFILSSKKLLLSDSGFYLCAWSVQRGTEAFFGQGTRLTVV.

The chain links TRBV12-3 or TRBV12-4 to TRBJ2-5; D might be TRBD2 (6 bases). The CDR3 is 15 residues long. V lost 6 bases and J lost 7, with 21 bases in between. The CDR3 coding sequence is TGTGCCAGCAGCCCTGACCCCTCGGGGGTATGGACCCAGTACTTC. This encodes CASSPDPSGVWTQYF.

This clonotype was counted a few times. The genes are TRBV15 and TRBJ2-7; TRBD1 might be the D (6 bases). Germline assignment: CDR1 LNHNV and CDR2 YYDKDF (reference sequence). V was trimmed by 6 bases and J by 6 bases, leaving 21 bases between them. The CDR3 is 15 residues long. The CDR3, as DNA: TGTGCCACCAGTCCCACAGGGTCGAGTATCGGCGAGCAGTACTTC. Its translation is CATSPTGSSIGEQYF.

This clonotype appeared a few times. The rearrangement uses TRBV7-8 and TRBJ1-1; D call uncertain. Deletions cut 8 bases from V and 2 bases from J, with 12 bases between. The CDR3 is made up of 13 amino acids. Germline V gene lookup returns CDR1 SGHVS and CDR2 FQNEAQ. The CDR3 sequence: CASSRDINTEAFF. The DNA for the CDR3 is TGTGCCAGCTCCCGGGATATAAACACTGAAGCTTTCTTT.

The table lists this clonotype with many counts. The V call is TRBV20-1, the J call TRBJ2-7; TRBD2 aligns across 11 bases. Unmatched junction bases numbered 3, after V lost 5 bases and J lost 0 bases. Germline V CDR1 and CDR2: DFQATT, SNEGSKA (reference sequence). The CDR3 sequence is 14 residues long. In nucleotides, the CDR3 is TGCAGTGCTTATACTAGCGGGAGCTCCTACGAGCAGTACTTC. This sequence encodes CSAYTSGSSYEQYF.

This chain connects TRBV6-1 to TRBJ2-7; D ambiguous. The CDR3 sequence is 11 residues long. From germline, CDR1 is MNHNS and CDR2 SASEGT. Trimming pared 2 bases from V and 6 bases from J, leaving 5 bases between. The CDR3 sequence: CASSERAEQYF. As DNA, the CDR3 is TGTGCCAGCAGTGAAAGGGCCGAGCAGTACTTC.

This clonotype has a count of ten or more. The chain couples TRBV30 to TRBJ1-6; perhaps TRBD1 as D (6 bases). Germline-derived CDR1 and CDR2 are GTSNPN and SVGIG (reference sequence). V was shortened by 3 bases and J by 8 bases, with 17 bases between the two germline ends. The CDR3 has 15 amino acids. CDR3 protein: CAWSGRGRGDSPLHF. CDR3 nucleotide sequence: TGTGCCTGGAGCGGAAGAGGCAGGGGAGATTCACCCCTCCACTTT.

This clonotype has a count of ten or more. CDR3 region: CASSQWGWARHGYTF. The DNA for the CDR3 is TGTGCCAGCAGCCAATGGGGGTGGGCCAGGCATGGCTACACCTTC. V is TRBV3-1 and J is TRBJ1-2, with D maybe TRBD1 (5 bases). The CDR3 is made up of 15 amino acids. Trimming left V 2 bases short and J 6 bases short, with 16 bases between. Germline CDR1 LGHDT, CDR2 YNNKEL (reference sequence). Filled out from reference TRBV3-1 and TRBJ1-2, the complete variable domain reads DTAVSQTPKYLVTQMGNDKSIKCEQNLGHDTMYWYKQDSKKFLKIMFSYNNKELIINETVPNRFSPKSPDKAHLNLHINSLELGDSAVYFCASSQWGWARHGYTFGSGTRLTVV.

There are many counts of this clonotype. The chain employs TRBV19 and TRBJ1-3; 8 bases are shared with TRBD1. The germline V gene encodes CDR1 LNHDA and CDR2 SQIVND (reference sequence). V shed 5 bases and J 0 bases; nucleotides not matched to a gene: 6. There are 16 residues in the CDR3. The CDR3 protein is CASSPTGGISGNTIYF. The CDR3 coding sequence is TGTGCCAGTAGTCCCACAGGGGGAATCTCTGGAAACACCATATATTTT.

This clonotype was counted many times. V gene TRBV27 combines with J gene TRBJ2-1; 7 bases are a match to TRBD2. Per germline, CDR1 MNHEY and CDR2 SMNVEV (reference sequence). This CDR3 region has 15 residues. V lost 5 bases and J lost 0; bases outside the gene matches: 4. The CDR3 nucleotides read TGTGCCAGCAGTGCGCTAGCGGTCTCCTACAATGAGCAGTTCTTC. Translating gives CASSALAVSYNEQFF.

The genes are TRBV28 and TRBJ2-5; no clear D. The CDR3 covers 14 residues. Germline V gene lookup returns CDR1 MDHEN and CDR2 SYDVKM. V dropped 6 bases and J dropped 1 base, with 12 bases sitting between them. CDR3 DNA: TGTGCCAGCAGCCCGTTGGTGCTCCAAGAGACCCAGTACTTC. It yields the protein CASSPLVLQETQYF.

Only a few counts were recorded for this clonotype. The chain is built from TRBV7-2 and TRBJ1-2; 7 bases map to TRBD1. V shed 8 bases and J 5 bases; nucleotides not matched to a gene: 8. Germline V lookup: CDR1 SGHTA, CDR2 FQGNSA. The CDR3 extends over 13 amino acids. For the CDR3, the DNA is TGTGCCAGCTCGAAGGCAGGGGGATATGGCTACACCTTC. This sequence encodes CASSKAGGYGYTF.

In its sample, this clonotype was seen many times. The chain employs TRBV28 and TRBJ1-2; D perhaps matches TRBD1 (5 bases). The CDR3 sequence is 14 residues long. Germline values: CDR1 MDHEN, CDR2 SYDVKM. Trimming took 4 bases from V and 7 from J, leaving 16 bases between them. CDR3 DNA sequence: TGTGCCAGCAGTTCCTGGTTTGGGGGTGGTGGCTACACCTTC. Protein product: CASSSWFGGGGYTF.

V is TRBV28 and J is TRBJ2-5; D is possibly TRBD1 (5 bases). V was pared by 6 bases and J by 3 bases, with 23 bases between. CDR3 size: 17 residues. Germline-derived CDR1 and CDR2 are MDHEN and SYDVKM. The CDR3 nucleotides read TGTGCCAGCAGCCAACCCCATACCAGGGAAGGCAAAGAGACCCAGTACTTC. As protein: CASSQPHTREGKETQYF.

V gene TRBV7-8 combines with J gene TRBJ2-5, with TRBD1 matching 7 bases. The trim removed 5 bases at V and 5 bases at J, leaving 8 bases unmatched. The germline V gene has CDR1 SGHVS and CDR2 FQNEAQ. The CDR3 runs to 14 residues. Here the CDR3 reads CASSHSTGSETQYF. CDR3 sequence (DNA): TGTGCCAGCAGCCATTCGACAGGGAGCGAGACCCAGTACTTC.

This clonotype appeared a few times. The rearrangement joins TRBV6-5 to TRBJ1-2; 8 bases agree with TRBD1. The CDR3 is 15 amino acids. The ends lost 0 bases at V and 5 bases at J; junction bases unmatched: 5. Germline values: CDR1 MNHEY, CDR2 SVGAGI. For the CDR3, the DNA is TGTGCCAGCAGTTACTCCCAGGGGGCATCTTATGGCTACACCTTC. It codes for CASSYSQGASYGYTF.